This T cell receptor (beta chain) originates from a study of PD-1 blockade in mismatch repair-deficient tumors. All patients were mismatch repair deficient, assessed by either PCR or immunohistochemistry. TCRs were sequenced from three patients responding to pembrolizumab. The CDR3 sequence is 15 residues long. From germline, CDR1 is SNHLY and CDR2 FYNNEI. V shed 10 bases and J 2 bases; nucleotides not matched to a gene: 4. The repertoire was sequenced with immunoSEQ multiplex PCR; TCRdb's copy has only in-frame clones and lacks some. The sample yields roughly 38,000 clones, 75% to 90% seen once. This receptor was taken from an adult with mismatch repair-deficient cancer. The rearrangement links TRBV2 to TRBJ2-2; 13 nucleotides line up with TRBD2. Sample: PBMCs, taken roughly 40 weeks after starting pembrolizumab. The CDR3 sequence: CATRTSGSNTGELFF. Written as DNA, the CDR3 is TGTGCCACTAGGACTAGCGGGAGCAACACCGGGGAGCTGTTTTTT.